This TCR beta chain was retrieved from a study of immune cell composition in non-small cell lung cancer. CDR1 is SGHVS and CDR2 is FQNEAQ in the germline V gene. The CDR3 consists of 17 residues. V lost 5 bases, J lost 4 bases, and 15 bases stayed unmatched. Here immunoSEQ multiplex PCR was the method, and the copy in TCRdb shows in-frame clones only, minus some. The table shows fewer than 2,000 clones, with approximately 80% occurring only once. This sequence originates from a human donor with non-small cell lung cancer. Sequencing was carried out using lung tumor tissue. The chain has TRBV7-8 and TRBJ1-2; 8 positions match TRBD1. CDR3 sequence reads: CASSPYRGQGKLYGYTF. CDR3 DNA: TGTGCCAGCAGCCCATACAGAGGACAGGGTAAACTCTATGGCTACACCTTC.